One and the same sample provided the 7 T cell receptor beta chains below, sequenced in a study of blood T cells in healthy people across ages. A second PCR of about 7 to 12 cycles used a sample-barcoded 5' primer and a J-beta primer mix. TCRdb redid the calling of the 5' RACE reads with MiXCR, one entry per CDR3 protein. The sample consists of about 1 million distinct CDR3 sequences, 45% of them appearing once. The source material was blood. These receptors all come from a woman aged 55-69 years in good health.

The J gene is TRBJ1-5, the V gene TRBV12-3 or TRBV12-4; D remains unclear. This CDR3 is 12 amino acids long. The germline V and J ends were trimmed by 5 bases and 11 bases, with 13 bases remaining between them. CDR3 in DNA: TGTGCCAGCAGTAAAGGATCCCAGTCCCAGCATTTT. Protein product: CASSKGSQSQHF.

The chain carries TRBV18 and TRBJ2-1; 9 bases align to TRBD2. Germline-derived CDR1 and CDR2 are KGHSH and LQKENI. The V gene end was trimmed by 0 bases and the J gene end by 8 bases; junction bases not matched to a gene: 5. This CDR3 comprises 15 residues. The CDR3 DNA sequence: TGTGCCAGCTCACCACCGGCGGGAGGGCCACATGAGCAGTTCTTC. Its translation: CASSPPAGGPHEQFF.

The chain uses TRBV5-1 and TRBJ1-2; possibly TRBD1 for D (6 bases). Germline loops: CDR1 SGHRS, CDR2 YFSETQ. V gave up 1 base and J gave up 2 bases, with 9 bases separating them. CDR3 size: 14 residues. The CDR3 loop reads CASSLRQANYGYTF. CDR3 nucleotides: TGCGCCAGCAGCTTGAGACAGGCCAACTATGGCTACACCTTC.

The gene calls are TRBV4-1 and TRBJ2-1; TRBD2 aligns across 9 bases. The germline V gene has CDR1 MGHRA and CDR2 YSYEKL. The J segment lost 4 bases and the V segment lost 7 bases, leaving 8 bases of the junction unmatched. The CDR3 extends over 15 amino acids. CDR3 in DNA: TGCGCCAGCAACAAAGCGGGGGGAAGGTACAATGAGCAGTTCTTC. Translation: CASNKAGGRYNEQFF.

V and J are TRBV13 and TRBJ2-7, with 11 bases that match TRBD2. V was clipped by 5 bases and J by 3 bases; unmatched bases: 6. The CDR3 is made up of 15 amino acids. Germline V CDR1 and CDR2: PRHDT, FYEKMQ (reference sequence). In DNA, the CDR3 is TGTGCCAGCAGCCATAGCGGGGGGGGGATCTACGAGCAGTACTTC. It is translated as CASSHSGGGIYEQYF.

V gene TRBV15 combines with J gene TRBJ2-3; unclear D gene. V lost 9 bases to trimming and J lost 4 bases, with 14 bases between them. This CDR3 has 13 amino acids. Germline V CDR1 and CDR2: LNHNV, YYDKDF (reference sequence). DNA of the CDR3: TGTGCCACTTCAGTCGGAAATGCAGATACGCAGTATTTT. Its protein product is CATSVGNADTQYF.

The chain combines TRBV7-7 with TRBJ2-3, with D perhaps matching TRBD1 (6 bases). CDR1 and CDR2 from the germline V gene are SSHAT and FNYEAQ (reference sequence). Between the trimmed V and J ends, which lost 3 bases and 5 bases, there was a span of 12 bases. This CDR3 has 14 amino acids. The CDR3 nucleotides read TGTGCCAGCAGCTTGGGGGCCGCAGGAGATACGCAGTATTTT. Translating it yields CASSLGAAGDTQYF.